This T cell receptor (beta chain) came from a study of blood T cell repertoires in COVID-19. The wider study: Spain, Italy and the United States supplied samples that represented acute and convalescent COVID-19. Sample material is recorded as cDNA or gDNA derived from T cells, B-cell-depleted T cells, or PBMCs.

Source study methods: Reference gene primer amplification gave nucleated cell count estimates. Here immunoSEQ multiplex PCR was the method, and the copy in TCRdb shows in-frame clones only, minus some. V, J and clone size reflect that table, while D and trimming were determined from the DNA. The sample lists fewer than 250,000 clones, around four fifths occurring once. The V end lost 0 bases, the J end lost 4 bases, and 7 bases lay between the germline ends. This CDR3 spans 13 amino acids. Germline V gene data show CDR1 as MNHEY and CDR2 as SVGEGT. The sequencing sample was made of peripheral blood. The sequence derives from a man aged 45 to 65 with acute or convalescent COVID-19. The chain carries TRBV6-2 or TRBV6-3 and TRBJ2-7; no clear D. Written as DNA, the CDR3 is TGTGCCAGCAGTTACTCGGCCCGATACGAGCAGTACTTC. Protein sequence: CASSYSARYEQYF.